These 4 T cell receptor beta chains were sequenced from one sample in a study of post-analysis software for immune sequencing data. What these receptors recognize is not known. General observations from the study: Patients used five TRBV segments, including TRBV5-6, TRBV5-1 and TRBV20-1, more often than controls.

Unique molecular identifiers tagged the TCR beta cDNA libraries. TCRdb re-called the PCR reads with MiXCR, one entry per CDR3 protein. The data show 450,000 to 650,000 distinct CDR3 sequences, around 47% seen once. Material: blood. The receptors stem from a girl aged 10-17 years with multiple sclerosis.

This clonotype was seen a handful of times. This chain joins TRBV29-1 and TRBJ2-3; 9 bases map to TRBD2. The V segment lost 8 bases and the J segment 6 bases; nucleotides outside the gene matches: 6. CDR1 is SQVTM and CDR2 is ANQGSEA in the germline V gene. The CDR3 sequence is 12 residues long. The DNA of the CDR3 is TGCAGCTCAACGGCGGGGGGGGATACGCAGTATTTT. It is translated as CSSTAGGDTQYF.

This clonotype has just a few counts. The chain carries TRBV9 and TRBJ1-2; D gene ambiguous. The germline V gene encodes CDR1 SGDLS and CDR2 YYNGEE. The CDR3 contains 14 residues. Trimming removed 0 bases from V and 4 bases from J, with 10 bases in between. CDR3 sequence reads: CASSVEAGTYGYTF. CDR3 in DNA: TGTGCCAGCAGCGTAGAAGCAGGTACCTATGGCTACACCTTC.

This clonotype has more than one count but fewer than ten. The chain uses TRBV12-3 or TRBV12-4 and TRBJ1-2; tentatively, D is TRBD1 (5 bases). Trimming pared 5 bases from V and 4 bases from J, leaving 14 bases between. There are 14 residues in the CDR3. Here the CDR3 DNA reads TGTGCCAGCAGTCAACTCAGGGTCGGCTATGGCTACACCTTC. It translates to CASSQLRVGYGYTF.

This chain joins TRBV12-3 or TRBV12-4 and TRBJ1-2; D not resolved. Trimming cost V 7 bases and J 4 bases, with 10 bases left between them. The CDR3 runs to 12 residues. CDR3 region: CASNPDGYGYTF. In DNA, the CDR3 is TGTGCCAGCAATCCGGACGGCTATGGCTACACCTTC.